The 22 T cell receptor beta chains below all came from one sample that was sequenced in a study of cytomegalovirus exposure and HLA in healthy donors. The PCR was carried out with 60 Vbeta primers and 13 Jbeta primers. Assay: immunoSEQ multiplex PCR; the TCRdb copy retains only in-frame clones and omits some. This table has around 170,000 clones, approximately 80% appearing once. Sequencing used PBMCs. Every receptor here comes from a woman aged 50 to 60 in good health and CMV-seropositive.

CDR3 sequence (DNA): TGTGCCGGTACAGGGGGCGCTTATGGAAACACCATATATTTT. Its protein is CAGTGGAYGNTIYF. The rearrangement uses TRBV2 and TRBJ1-3, with 9 nucleotides matching TRBD1. CDR3 length: 14 residues. The V and J ends lost 11 bases and 3 bases, in that order; junction bases with no gene match: 8. The germline V gene encodes CDR1 SNHLY and CDR2 FYNNEI.

The chain is built from TRBV5-4 and TRBJ2-6; D is undetermined. Germline V gene data show CDR1 as SGHNT and CDR2 as YYREEE (reference sequence). Between the trimmed V and J ends, which lost 0 bases and 1 base, there was a span of 11 bases. The CDR3 sequence is 17 residues long. The CDR3 region is CASSLEAENSGANVLTF. In nucleotides, the CDR3 is TGTGCCAGCAGCTTGGAGGCGGAGAATTCTGGGGCCAACGTCCTGACTTTC.

V usage is TRBV5-4 and J usage is TRBJ1-3; D unresolved. CDR1 is SGHNT and CDR2 is YYREEE in the germline V gene (reference sequence). The CDR3 covers 14 residues. Trimming stripped 2 bases from V and 3 bases from J, with 9 bases between. CDR3 sequence reads: CASSFAGYGNTIYF. In DNA, the CDR3 is TGTGCCAGCAGCTTCGCCGGGTATGGAAACACCATATATTTT.

The genes are TRBV27 and TRBJ1-1; D remains unclear. Germline V lookup: CDR1 MNHEY, CDR2 SMNVEV (reference sequence). Trimming pared 3 bases from V and 0 bases from J, leaving 8 bases between. The CDR3 is 14 residues long. The chain's CDR3 is CASSLEALNTEAFF. The CDR3 DNA reads as TGTGCCAGCAGTTTGGAGGCGTTGAACACTGAAGCTTTCTTT.

The chain employs TRBV6-5 and TRBJ2-2, with TRBD2 matching 7 bases. Germline V gene lookup returns CDR1 MNHEY and CDR2 SVGAGI. After removal of 7 bases from V and 4 bases from J, the junction contained 3 bases not matched to a gene. The length of the CDR3 is 13 residues. CDR3 amino acids: CASTRGGTGELFF. DNA of the CDR3: TGTGCCAGCACTCGCGGGGGCACCGGGGAGCTGTTTTTT.

The chain is built from TRBV4-1 and TRBJ2-5, with D hard to call. The CDR3 has 13 amino acids. V lost 3 bases to trimming and J lost 2 bases, with 7 bases between them. Germline CDR1 MGHRA, CDR2 YSYEKL. The CDR3 reads CASSQWQQETQYF. DNA of the CDR3: TGCGCCAGCAGCCAGTGGCAGCAAGAGACCCAGTACTTC.

This CDR3 reads CASSQGQDSVETQYF. CDR3 nucleotide sequence: TGTGCCAGCAGCCAAGGGCAGGACAGTGTAGAGACCCAGTACTTC. The chain couples TRBV14 to TRBJ2-5; perhaps TRBD1 as D (6 bases). This CDR3 has 15 residues. Trimming removed 1 base from V and 4 bases from J, with 13 bases in between. Germline CDR1 is SGHDN and CDR2 is FVKESK.

V and J are TRBV4-3 and TRBJ2-1; 10 nucleotides agree with TRBD1. CDR3 length: 16 residues. The J segment lost 9 bases and the V segment lost 1 base, leaving 9 bases of the junction unmatched. Germline CDR1 reads LGHNA; CDR2 reads YSLEER. CDR3 in amino acids: CASSQAAGQGSSEQFF. CDR3 nucleotide sequence: TGCGCCAGCAGCCAAGCTGCGGGACAGGGGAGTTCTGAGCAGTTCTTC.

The rearrangement links TRBV19 to TRBJ1-1, with a weak D call TRBD1 (5 bases). Germline V lookup: CDR1 LNHDA, CDR2 SQIVND (reference sequence). This CDR3 comprises 15 residues. Trimming left V 3 bases short and J 1 base short, with 12 bases between. CDR3 DNA sequence: TGTGCCAGTAGTATGGGGGGGACGGCGAACACTGAAGCTTTCTTT. It translates to CASSMGGTANTEAFF.

V gene TRBV6-5 combines with J gene TRBJ1-6; D uncertain. The germline V gene encodes CDR1 MNHEY and CDR2 SVGAGI. V lost 6 bases to trimming and J lost 7 bases, with 7 bases between them. CDR3 length: 12 residues. The CDR3 bases are TGTGCCAGCAGGACGGGGAATTCACCCCTCCACTTT. It codes for CASRTGNSPLHF.

This sequence joins TRBV18 and TRBJ1-2, with D perhaps matching TRBD1 (5 bases). The V end was cut by 6 bases, the J end by 8 bases, with 10 bases between. The V gene's germline CDR1 is KGHSH and CDR2 LQKENI. The CDR3 totals 11 residues. The CDR3 spells CASSPGDGYTF. The CDR3 DNA follows: TGTGCCAGCTCCCCGGGGGACGGCTACACCTTC.

The CDR3 DNA reads as TGTGCCAGCGCCCAGGTTACTAACTATGGCTACACCTTC. Its protein product is CASAQVTNYGYTF. V is TRBV13 and J is TRBJ1-2; D is undetermined. V was clipped by 8 bases and J by 0 bases, with 10 bases between them. The CDR3 sequence is 13 residues long. The germline CDR1 and CDR2 sequences are PRHDT and FYEKMQ (reference sequence).

This rearrangement joins TRBV5-6 to TRBJ2-7; 15 bases map to TRBD2. The CDR3 is 14 amino acids. CDR1 and CDR2 (germline): SGHDT, YYEEEE. V trimming: 4 bases; J trimming: 6 bases; junction bases outside the gene matches: 2. The CDR3 sequence is CASSGLAGGSEQYF. The CDR3 DNA is TGTGCCAGCAGCGGACTAGCGGGGGGGTCCGAGCAGTACTTC.

This chain joins TRBV18 and TRBJ2-1; 9 bases align to TRBD2. CDR3 length: 16 residues. V lost 3 bases, J lost 5 bases, and 8 bases stayed unmatched. Germline CDR1 is KGHSH and CDR2 is LQKENI. In DNA form, the CDR3 reads TGTGCCAGCTCACCGCCGGGACTAGCTAAGGACAATGAGCAGTTCTTC. Its translation is CASSPPGLAKDNEQFF.

The chain combines TRBV30 with TRBJ1-3; 8 nucleotides align to TRBD1. Germline CDR1 is GTSNPN and CDR2 is SVGIG (reference sequence). V was clipped by 5 bases and J by 3 bases; unmatched bases: 3. The CDR3 contains 13 residues. The chain's CDR3 is CAWGQGSGNTIYF. The CDR3 DNA sequence: TGTGCCTGGGGACAGGGAAGTGGAAACACCATATATTTT. The whole variable domain, remainder taken from reference TRBV30 and TRBJ1-3, is SQTIHQWPATLVQPVGSPLSLECTVEGTSNPNLYWYRQAAGRGLQLLFYSVGIGQISSEVPQNLSASRPQDRQFILSSKKLLLSDSGFYLCAWGQGSGNTIYFGEGSWLTVV.

The J gene is TRBJ1-5, the V gene TRBV6-7; 9 bases map to TRBD1. TRBV6-7 has ORF status, its function being uncertain. This CDR3 is built from 14 residues. Losses at the gene ends were 10 bases for V and 4 bases for J; bases not matched to a gene: 8. For the CDR3, the DNA is TGTGCCATCCTAAACAGGGGGCGAAATCAGCCCCAGCATTTT. This gives the protein CAILNRGRNQPQHF.

This clone showed up just a few times. The rearrangement links TRBV6-1 to TRBJ2-4; TRBD2 aligns across 10 bases. The V gene end was trimmed by 0 bases and the J gene end by 11 bases; junction bases not matched to a gene: 4. The CDR3 spans 14 residues. Germline V lookup: CDR1 MNHNS, CDR2 SASEGT. The CDR3 here is CASSEAQRGGFQYF. The CDR3 nucleotides are TGTGCCAGCAGTGAAGCGCAGCGGGGGGGCTTTCAGTACTTC.

The V and J genes are TRBV6-5 and TRBJ2-5; 8 positions match TRBD1. The J call may be mistaken, given a closer DNA end match to TRBJ2-7. The CDR3 is made up of 16 amino acids. From germline, CDR1 is MNHEY and CDR2 SVGAGI. The CDR3 loop reads CASSYSRGDRTYEQYF. CDR3 coding DNA: TGTGCCAGCAGTTACTCGAGGGGGGACAGGACTTACGAGCAGTACTTC.

The genes are TRBV5-1 and TRBJ2-6; D possibly corresponds to TRBD1 (5 bases). V shed 5 bases and J shed 0 bases, with 9 bases lying between them. The CDR3 consists of 15 residues. The germline CDR1 and CDR2 sequences are SGHRS and YFSETQ. CDR3: CASRQGLSGANVLTF. The CDR3 DNA sequence: TGCGCCAGCAGGCAGGGCCTCTCTGGGGCCAACGTCCTGACTTTC.

The chain employs TRBV7-9 and TRBJ2-3; 8 positions match TRBD1. The CDR3 has 15 amino acids. The junction had 9 bases not matched to a gene; V was cut back by 5 bases and J by 5 bases. From germline, CDR1 is SEHNR and CDR2 FQNEAQ (reference sequence). The CDR3 region is CASSRGQGGEDTQYF. CDR3 coding DNA: TGTGCCAGCAGCCGCGGACAGGGTGGGGAAGATACGCAGTATTTT.

The rearrangement uses TRBV6-6 and TRBJ1-5; TRBD1 might be the D (5 bases). Germline loops: CDR1 MNHNY, CDR2 SVGAGI (reference sequence). This CDR3 is built from 15 residues. V was cut by 2 bases and J by 0 bases, with 8 bases left in between. CDR3 residues: CASSYGGNSNQPQHF. For the CDR3, the DNA is TGTGCCAGCAGTTACGGGGGGAATAGCAATCAGCCCCAGCATTTT.

This clone was picked up one time. The chain recombines TRBV5-4 with TRBJ1-3; 8 bases agree with TRBD1. The CDR3 spans 16 residues. Trimming at V came to 0 bases and at J to 4 bases, leaving 6 bases not matched to a gene. CDR1 is SGHNT and CDR2 is YYREEE in the germline V gene (reference sequence). CDR3 sequence: CASSLDPRTGGNTIYF. In DNA, the CDR3 is TGTGCCAGCAGCTTGGATCCAAGGACAGGGGGAAACACCATATATTTT.